The rows below give T cell receptor beta chains drawn from one sample of a study of T cell changes during pregnancy in multiple sclerosis. Assay used: immunoSEQ multiplex PCR; TCRdb lists only in-frame clones, some missing. The sample lists some 20,000 clones, approximately 90% occurring once. Source: CD4+ T cells from peripheral blood mononuclear cells, taken in the first trimester of pregnancy. The origin of the receptors is a female donor in good health, enrolled as a control in a pregnancy study. Both conserved end residues are part of each CDR3. The D gene is left open where the match is weak. Expanded clones are given a class, and other clones once, few, many or no size at all.

DNA	CDR3	size	V	J	D
TGTGCCAGCAGTCTGGGGCCGGGACAGGGGCACTACGAGCAGTACTTC	CASSLGPGQGHYEQYF	.	TRBV7-9	TRBJ2-7	TRBD1
TGTGCCAGCTCACCATATCGCAGCGGGGGGGCTTTAAATGAGCAGTTCTTC	CASSPYRSGGALNEQFF	.	TRBV18	TRBJ2-1	TRBD2
TGTGCCAGCAGACCGGGACAGGGCTACGAGCAGTACTTC	CASRPGQGYEQYF	.	TRBV27	TRBJ2-7	TRBD1
TGTGCCAGCAGTGAAGAACTAGCGGGAGTTAGTGGCGAGCAGTACTTC	CASSEELAGVSGEQYF	.	TRBV2	TRBJ2-7	TRBD2
TGTGCCAGCAAGCAAGCGGGAGGGTTCGACGAGCAGTACTTC	CASKQAGGFDEQYF	once	TRBV2	TRBJ2-7	TRBD2
TGTGCCAGCAGTGAACAGGGAAAGGGTGAGCAGTTCTTC	CASSEQGKGEQFF	.	TRBV2	TRBJ2-1	.
TGTGCCAGCAGCAAAGCCGAGACAGGGGAGGAGGGCAATCAGCCCCAGCATTTT	CASSKAETGEEGNQPQHF	.	TRBV21-1	TRBJ1-5	.
TGTGCCATCAGTGAGTCAGGGGGCGATGAGCAGTTCTTC	CAISESGGDEQFF	.	TRBV10-3	TRBJ2-1	TRBD1
TGTGCCAGTAGTATTGAAGGAGGCACTGAAGCTTTCTTT	CASSIEGGTEAFF	.	TRBV19	TRBJ1-1	.
TGTGCCAGCACCAACCTGGCGGTCGGCGGGGAGCTGTTTTTT	CASTNLAVGGELFF	.	TRBV27	TRBJ2-2	.
TGTGCCACCAGCAGAGCCCTAAGCACAGATACGCAGTATTTT	CATSRALSTDTQYF	.	TRBV15	TRBJ2-3	.
TGCAGTGCTAGATCCGGGGGTTCGCAGTATTTT	CSARSGGSQYF	.	TRBV20-1	TRBJ2-3	.
TGTGCCAGCAGCTTGGCGACAGGGTCTGGAAACACCATATATTTT	CASSLATGSGNTIYF	.	TRBV7-2	TRBJ1-3	TRBD1
TGCGCCAGCAGCTCGCGGACAGGGGTATTTAGTCTCGCTAATGAAAAACTGTTTTTT	CASSSRTGVFSLANEKLFF	.	TRBV5-1	TRBJ1-4	TRBD1
TGTGCCAGCTTATACGGAGGGACAGGGATCACACCCCTCCACTTT	CASLYGGTGITPLHF	.	TRBV2	TRBJ1-6	TRBD1
TGCGCCAGCAGCTTGGGATTCGGACAGGGGAACGGGGAGCTGTTTTTT	CASSLGFGQGNGELFF	.	TRBV5-1	TRBJ2-2	TRBD1
TGTGCCAGCTCACCAACTTTTTTACAGGACACTCAGCCCCAGCATTTT	CASSPTFLQDTQPQHF	.	TRBV18	TRBJ1-5	.
TGCAGCGCCGCTACAGGGTTTTTTGAAGCTTTCTTT	CSAATGFFEAFF	.	TRBV29-1	TRBJ1-1	.
TGTGCCAGCAGCTTAGGACAGATTACCGGGGAGCTGTTTTTT	CASSLGQITGELFF	.	TRBV5-8	TRBJ2-2	.